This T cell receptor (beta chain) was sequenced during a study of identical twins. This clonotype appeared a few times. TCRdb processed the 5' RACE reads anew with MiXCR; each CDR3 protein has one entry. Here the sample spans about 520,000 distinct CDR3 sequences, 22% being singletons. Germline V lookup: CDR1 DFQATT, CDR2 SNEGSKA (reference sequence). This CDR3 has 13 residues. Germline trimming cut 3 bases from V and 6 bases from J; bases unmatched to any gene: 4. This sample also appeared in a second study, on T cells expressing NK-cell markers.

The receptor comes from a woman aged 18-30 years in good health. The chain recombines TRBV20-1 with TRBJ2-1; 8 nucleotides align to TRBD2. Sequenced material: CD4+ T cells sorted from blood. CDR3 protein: CSASGRALNEQFF. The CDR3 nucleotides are TGCAGTGCTAGCGGGAGGGCCCTCAATGAGCAGTTCTTC.